This T cell receptor beta chain was captured in a study of early T cells in non-severe SARS-CoV-2 infection. Overall study: Unsorted whole blood bulk RNA was sequenced, with unpaired chains.

Many counts were recorded for this clonotype. The target antigen is unknown. Germline CDR1 and CDR2: MNHEY and SMNVEV (reference sequence). The V segment lost 6 bases and the J segment 4 bases; nucleotides outside the gene matches: 8. The CDR3 totals 15 residues. General study points: The matching step, a VDJdb search, favored anti-spike CD8 responses and missed private and CD4 specificities.

Individually, cDNA molecules had unique molecular identifiers attached to them. MiXCR, run by TCRdb on the 5' RACE reads, gives a single entry per CDR3 protein. Of approximately 77,000 distinct CDR3 sequences detected, 5% appear once; the ten largest clones hold about 7%. The sequence came from an adult who was a healthcare worker with PCR-confirmed SARS-CoV-2 infection or an uninfected control (not recorded which). Sequenced here: whole blood, sampled at baseline. The rearrangement joins TRBV27 to TRBJ2-5; TRBD1 matches 10 bases. The CDR3 loop reads CASREGQGEAETQYF. DNA of the CDR3: TGTGCCAGCAGGGAAGGACAGGGGGAAGCAGAGACCCAGTACTTC.